These 20 T cell receptor beta chains share one sample of origin, sequenced in a study of early T cells in non-severe SARS-CoV-2 infection (dated by TCRdb to the early 2020s). Library preparation employed 5' RACE. TCRdb records NextSeq 500 as the sequencer. TCRdb reran the public reads through fastp at Q25 and MiXCR, keeping productive beta chains. When rows share a CDR3 protein, they turn into one entry using the most common DNA and genes. The sample records 20,000 to 30,000 distinct CDR3 sequences, roughly 4% of which are singletons. The ten largest clones add up to under 4.5% of the sample. Input material: whole blood. Receptors originate from an adult who was a healthcare worker with PCR-confirmed SARS-CoV-2 infection or an uninfected control (not recorded which).

This clonotype was seen many times. V is TRBV5-4 and J is TRBJ2-5; TRBD1 is a possible D gene (5 bases). Trimming removed 4 bases at V and 3 bases at J, with 10 bases between. The CDR3 length is 13 residues. In germline, CDR1 is SGHNT, CDR2 YYREEE (reference sequence). This CDR3 reads CASSRQGEETQYF. CDR3 nucleotide sequence: TGTGCCAGCAGCCGGCAGGGTGAAGAGACCCAGTACTTC.

This clonotype showed up many times. The V gene is TRBV20-1, the J gene TRBJ2-2; TRBD2 matches 10 bases. The CDR3 contains 17 residues. Germline lookup yields CDR1 DFQATT and CDR2 SNEGSKA (reference sequence). The trim removed 3 bases at V and 0 bases at J, leaving 7 bases unmatched. The CDR3 nucleotides read TGCAGTGCTAGCTCGACTAGCGGGCCCACGAACACCGGGGAGCTGTTTTTT. Protein product: CSASSTSGPTNTGELFF.

At least ten counts were recorded for this clonotype. V gene TRBV20-1 combines with J gene TRBJ2-3; TRBD2 matches at 9 bases. Looked up from germline, CDR1 is DFQATT and CDR2 is SNEGSKA (reference sequence). Trimming removed 4 bases from V and 3 bases from J; junction bases left unmatched: 5. The CDR3 spans 14 residues. The CDR3 protein is CSAKVSGRTDTQYF. The CDR3 region has the DNA TGCAGTGCTAAGGTTAGCGGGAGAACAGATACGCAGTATTTT.

This clonotype has a count of ten or more. This rearrangement joins TRBV30 to TRBJ1-3; D remains unclear. The CDR3 has 15 residues. Germline V gives CDR1 GTSNPN, CDR2 SVGIG (reference sequence). Trimming took 0 bases from V and 1 from J, leaving 10 bases between them. The CDR3 DNA reads as TGTGCCTGGAGTGTACCTCCGGGGTCTGGAAACACCATATATTTT. This codes for CAWSVPPGSGNTIYF.

This clonotype has only a few counts. The rearrangement uses TRBV24-1 and TRBJ2-2; a weak D match, TRBD2 (5 bases). Germline V CDR1 and CDR2: KGHDR, SFDVKD. The V and J ends lost 9 bases and 1 base respectively, with 14 bases between them. This CDR3 contains 15 residues. The CDR3 region is CATVHRTQNTGELFF. The CDR3 DNA reads TGTGCCACCGTTCACCGGACTCAGAACACCGGGGAGCTGTTTTTT.

This clonotype has ten or more counts. The CDR3 protein is CASSTGGEIGNEQFF. The CDR3 DNA reads TGTGCCAGCAGTACAGGGGGGGAAATTGGAAATGAGCAGTTCTTC. The V gene is TRBV7-6, the J gene TRBJ2-1, with D possibly TRBD1 on 8 matching bases. Germline V gene sequence: CDR1 SGHVS, CDR2 FNYEAQ. V was trimmed by 6 bases and J by 7 bases, leaving 19 bases between them. The CDR3 runs 15 residues.

This clonotype is medium-sized (0.01 to 0.1%) in the sample. The gene calls are TRBV9 and TRBJ2-3; 8 bases fit TRBD2. The junction had 5 bases not matched to a gene; V was cut back by 0 bases and J by 2 bases. This CDR3 comprises 16 residues. Germline V lookup: CDR1 SGDLS, CDR2 YYNGEE. Here the CDR3 reads CASSVAGGRSTDTQYF. For the CDR3, the DNA is TGTGCCAGCAGCGTAGCCGGCGGGAGGTCCACAGATACGCAGTATTTT.

Ten or more counts support this clonotype. The chain recombines TRBV20-1 with TRBJ2-3; 7 bases fit TRBD2. The V segment lost 4 bases and the J segment 0 bases; nucleotides outside the gene matches: 4. The length of the CDR3 is 14 residues. Germline loops: CDR1 DFQATT, CDR2 SNEGSKA (reference sequence). CDR3 nucleotide sequence: TGCAGTGCTAAACGTAGCGGGAGCACAGATACGCAGTATTTT. Amino acid sequence: CSAKRSGSTDTQYF.

V gene TRBV13 combines with J gene TRBJ2-3, with D hard to call. This CDR3 has 13 residues. CDR1 PRHDT and CDR2 FYEKMQ come from the germline V gene (reference sequence). Trimming stripped 5 bases from V and 5 bases from J, with 11 bases between. Here the CDR3 reads CASSQMVGDTQYF. The DNA for the CDR3 is TGTGCCAGCAGCCAGATGGTGGGAGATACGCAGTATTTT.

This clonotype has just one count. The chain uses TRBV20-1 and TRBJ2-2; D is unresolved. Germline V gene lookup returns CDR1 DFQATT and CDR2 SNEGSKA (reference sequence). Deletions cut 0 bases from V and 4 bases from J, with 12 bases between. The CDR3 sequence is 15 residues long. CDR3 loop: CSARDPRRTTGELFF. The CDR3 DNA is TGCAGTGCTAGAGACCCGCGGAGAACCACCGGGGAGCTGTTTTTT.

This clonotype appeared many times. This chain uses TRBV11-2 with TRBJ1-1; D is ambiguous. Germline loops: CDR1 SGHAT, CDR2 FQNNGV. The CDR3 contains 13 residues. Trimming left V 7 bases short and J 4 bases short, with 13 bases between. For the CDR3, the DNA is TGTGCCAGCACCCCTGCGGATGGCACTGAAGCTTTCTTT. As protein: CASTPADGTEAFF. Looking up the rest from reference TRBV11-2 and TRBJ1-1 gives the full variable domain: EAGVAQSPRYKIIEKRQSVAFWCNPISGHATLYWYQQILGQGPKLLIQFQNNGVVDDSQLPKDRFSAERLKGVDSTLKIQPAKLEDSAVYLCASTPADGTEAFFGQGTRLTVV.

In this sample, this clonotype turned up many times. This chain uses TRBV27 with TRBJ2-7, with TRBD1 as a possible D gene (6 bases). Trimming stripped 6 bases from V and 0 bases from J, with 15 bases between. Germline V gives CDR1 MNHEY, CDR2 SMNVEV (reference sequence). This CDR3 region has 15 residues. CDR3 loop: CASSSTGSLSYEQYF. In DNA, the CDR3 is TGTGCCAGCAGCTCGACAGGTTCCCTCTCCTACGAGCAGTACTTC.

This clonotype has ten or more counts. The V call is TRBV18, the J call TRBJ1-6; D is perhaps TRBD1 (6 bases). Trimming took 3 bases from V and 8 from J, leaving 14 bases between them. This CDR3 comprises 15 residues. Germline V gene sequence: CDR1 KGHSH, CDR2 LQKENI. CDR3 DNA sequence: TGTGCCAGCTCACCCCGAGGACAGAACGATTCACCCCTCCACTTT. This encodes CASSPRGQNDSPLHF. Looking up the rest from reference TRBV18 and TRBJ1-6 gives the full variable domain: NAGVMQNPRHLVRRRGQEARLRCSPMKGHSHVYWYRQLPEEGLKFMVYLQKENIIDESGMPKERFSAEFPKEGPSILRIQQVVRGDSAAYFCASSPRGQNDSPLHFGNGTRLTVT.

This clonotype was seen ten or more times. The CDR3 nucleotides read TGTGCCAGCAGCTTAGTCGGGACTAGCGGGAGGAATGAGCAGTTCTTC. This sequence encodes CASSLVGTSGRNEQFF. The chain uses TRBV7-9 and TRBJ2-1; 15 nucleotides align to TRBD2. The CDR3 extends over 16 amino acids. V shed 1 base and J 7 bases; nucleotides not matched to a gene: 2. Germline lookup yields CDR1 SEHNR and CDR2 FQNEAQ (reference sequence). Based on the CDR3 plus reference TRBV7-9 and TRBJ2-1, the full variable domain is DTGVSQNPRHKITKRGQNVTFRCDPISEHNRLYWYRQTLGQGPEFLTYFQNEAQLEKSRLLSDRFSAERPKGSFSTLEIQRTEQGDSAMYLCASSLVGTSGRNEQFFGPGTRLTVL.

This clonotype was counted many times. The CDR3 loop is CASSVETAGHGYTF. The CDR3 nucleotides are TGTGCCAGCAGCGTAGAGACGGCAGGGCATGGCTACACCTTC. The chain has TRBV9 and TRBJ1-2; weak D call: TRBD1 (5 bases). Trimming pared 0 bases from V and 6 bases from J, leaving 12 bases between. The CDR3 contains 14 residues. Germline assignment: CDR1 SGDLS and CDR2 YYNGEE.

The table lists this clonotype with many counts. J is TRBJ1-5 and V is TRBV30, with D maybe TRBD1 (6 bases). The V gene lost 1 base and the J gene lost 7 bases, with 11 bases spanning the gap. CDR3 length equals 13 residues. The V gene's germline CDR1 is GTSNPN and CDR2 SVGIG (reference sequence). The CDR3 DNA reads TGTGCCTGGAGTGGGGGACAACAACAGCCCCAGCATTTT. The encoded protein is CAWSGGQQQPQHF.

This clonotype appeared many times. The rearrangement links TRBV19 to TRBJ1-5, with TRBD1 identical over 8 bases. The germline gives CDR1 LNHDA, CDR2 SQIVND (reference sequence). The trim removed 5 bases at V and 4 bases at J, leaving 4 bases unmatched. CDR3 length: 14 residues. CDR3 DNA sequence: TGTGCCAGTAGTTCCCGGACAGGGAATCAGCCCCAGCATTTT. Its protein is CASSSRTGNQPQHF.

There are many counts of this clonotype. The chain recombines TRBV28 with TRBJ1-1; possible D gene TRBD1, 6 bases. V was cut by 8 bases and J by 1 base, with 11 bases left in between. The CDR3 has 13 amino acids. The germline gives CDR1 MDHEN, CDR2 SYDVKM. In nucleotides, the CDR3 is TGTGCCAGCCGAGAGGGGGAGAACACTGAAGCTTTCTTT. Its translation is CASREGENTEAFF. Drawing the rest from reference TRBV28 and TRBJ1-1, the complete variable domain is DVKVTQSSRYLVKRTGEKVFLECVQDMDHENMFWYRQDPGLGLRLIYFSYDVKMKEKGDIPEGYSVSREKKERFSLILESASTNQTSMYLCASREGENTEAFFGQGTRLTVV.

This clonotype was seen at least ten times. This chain joins TRBV6-6 and TRBJ2-7; TRBD1 matches 8 bases. There are 13 residues in the CDR3. With V trimmed by 0 bases and J by 6 bases, 1 base remained unmatched. The V gene's germline CDR1 is MNHNY and CDR2 SVGAGI (reference sequence). Here the CDR3 reads CASSYSGTGEQYF. The CDR3 coding sequence is TGTGCCAGCAGTTACTCAGGGACAGGCGAGCAGTACTTC.

This clonotype was seen ten or more times. The V call is TRBV6-2 or TRBV6-3, the J call TRBJ1-2, with 9 bases identical to TRBD1. In germline, CDR1 is MNHEY, CDR2 SVGEGT. The V gene end was trimmed by 7 bases and the J gene end by 4 bases; junction bases not matched to a gene: 10. The CDR3 has 15 amino acids. The CDR3 nucleotides read TGTGCCAGCAAAGCCCCGGGACAGGGAGCCTATGGCTACACCTTC. Protein: CASKAPGQGAYGYTF.